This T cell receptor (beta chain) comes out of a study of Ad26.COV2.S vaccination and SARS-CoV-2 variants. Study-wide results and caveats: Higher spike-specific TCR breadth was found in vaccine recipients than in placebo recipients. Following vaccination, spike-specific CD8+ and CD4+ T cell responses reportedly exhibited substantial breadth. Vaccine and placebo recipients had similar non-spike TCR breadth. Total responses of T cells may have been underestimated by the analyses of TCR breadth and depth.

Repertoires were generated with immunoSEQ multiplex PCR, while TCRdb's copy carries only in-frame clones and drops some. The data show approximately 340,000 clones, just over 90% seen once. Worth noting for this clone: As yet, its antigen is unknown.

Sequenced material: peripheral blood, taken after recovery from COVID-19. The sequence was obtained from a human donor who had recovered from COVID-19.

CDR3 sequence: CASSSGQGLYEQYF. The CDR3 DNA sequence: TGCGCCAGCAGCTCCGGACAGGGTCTCTACGAGCAGTACTTC. V and J are TRBV5-1 and TRBJ2-7; 8 bases agree with TRBD1. V trimming: 3 bases; J trimming: 3 bases; junction bases outside the gene matches: 5. Germline CDR1 reads SGHRS; CDR2 reads YFSETQ. CDR3 length equals 14 residues.